These 5 T cell receptor beta chains share one sample of origin, sequenced in a study of blood T cell repertoires in COVID-19. Sequencing was performed with immunoSEQ multiplex PCR; in TCRdb, only in-frame clones are kept and a portion is missing. The sample holds some 200,000 clones, 85% to 90% seen once. The sequenced sample was peripheral blood. The receptor set was obtained from a woman in her 70s with acute or convalescent COVID-19.

The chain combines TRBV7-2 with TRBJ2-1; TRBD1 is a possible D gene (5 bases). CDR3 length: 16 amino acids. Trimming stripped 6 bases from V and 4 bases from J, with 19 bases between. In germline, CDR1 is SGHTA, CDR2 FQGNSA. In DNA form, the CDR3 reads TGTGCCAGCAGTTCGCGTAGGGTGGGGCTTTACAATGAGCAGTTCTTC. It codes for CASSSRRVGLYNEQFF.

This clone was detected only a few times. This rearrangement joins TRBV3-1 (or the pseudogene TRBV3-2) to TRBJ1-2, with TRBD1 identical over 10 bases. V dropped 4 bases and J dropped 7; count of bases not matched to a gene: 6. CDR3 length: 14 residues. The germline CDR1 and CDR2 sequences are LGHDT and YNNKEL (reference sequence). The CDR3 sequence is CASSPTGGKGGYTF. Written as DNA, the CDR3 is TGTGCCAGCAGCCCGACAGGGGGCAAGGGTGGCTACACCTTC.

V and J are TRBV2 and TRBJ1-2, with D hard to call. CDR1 and CDR2 (germline): SNHLY, FYNNEI. V gave up 6 bases and J gave up 4 bases, with 12 bases separating them. The CDR3 loop spans 13 amino acids. CDR3 in DNA: TGTGCCAGCAGCGTCAGTGCCTCCTATGGCTACACCTTC. Protein sequence: CASSVSASYGYTF.

This clone was seen more than once but under ten times. The chain employs TRBV28 and TRBJ1-5, with TRBD1 matching over 10 bases. CDR1 and CDR2 (germline): MDHEN, SYDVKM. V lost 6 bases to trimming and J lost 11 bases; unmatched junction nucleotides: 16. This CDR3 has 16 amino acids. In DNA, the CDR3 is TGTGCCAGCAGGGTGGGCTATGACAGGGGGCTGATGGCCCAGCATTTT. This gives the protein CASRVGYDRGLMAQHF. Full variable domain (missing parts from reference TRBV28 and TRBJ1-5): DVKVTQSSRYLVKRTGEKVFLECVQDMDHENMFWYRQDPGLGLRLIYFSYDVKMKEKGDIPEGYSVSREKKERFSLILESASTNQTSMYLCASRVGYDRGLMAQHFGDGTRLSIL.

The chain combines TRBV4-3 with TRBJ1-2, with a tentative D call TRBD1 (5 bases). The CDR3 is 15 residues long. The V end lost 0 bases, the J end lost 3 bases, and 11 bases lay between the germline ends. CDR1 is LGHNA, CDR2 YSLEER, per germline. The CDR3 nucleotides are TGCGCCAGCAGCCAAGATCTTCGGGGGTACTATGGCTACACCTTC. Encoded protein: CASSQDLRGYYGYTF.